This TCR beta chain comes out of a study of spatial heterogeneity in lung cancer. The study, taken as a whole, reports: Beta chains had 12% to 15% coverage of tumor T cells, and alpha chains had roughly 7.1%. Tumors with more nonsynonymous mutations had more expanded intratumoral alpha and beta TCRs.

As to time point: sample taken at primary tumor resection. Whole RNA, isolated from tumor, nontumor lung or frozen PBMC, was sequenced without prior sorting. TCR cDNA molecules each carried a unique molecular identifier. TCRdb re-derived calls from the 5' RACE reads in MiXCR, one entry per CDR3 protein. Of about 19,000 distinct CDR3 sequences in the sample, approximately 9.7% were seen once. The germline V gene has CDR1 SGDLS and CDR2 YYNGEE. The CDR3 length is 15 residues. The V gene end was trimmed by 4 bases and the J gene end by 4 bases; junction bases not matched to a gene: 4. This clonotype was seen repeatedly, ten times or more. No antigen is known for it. As an off-target read in a library built for alpha chains, this beta chain has a frequency of little significance.

The sequences come from lung tumor tissue, collected at surgery. The genes are TRBV9 and TRBJ2-2; 10 bases are shared with TRBD2. The clonotype comes from a female donor with early-stage non-small cell lung cancer. The CDR3: CASSLAGDGTGELFF. The CDR3 bases are TGTGCCAGCAGCCTAGCGGGGGACGGCACCGGGGAGCTGTTTTTT.